What follows are 25 T cell receptor beta chains derived from one specimen sequenced in a study of shared clonotypes between healthy human individuals. The protocol was immunoSEQ multiplex PCR, while the TCRdb copy is restricted to in-frame clones and leaves out a portion. Of 1.4 million to 1.5 million clones in the sample, roughly 96% were seen once. Material: naive CD4+ T cells sorted from blood. Subset noted: CD45RA+ positively selected. The receptors stem from a man aged 30-40 years in good health.

The rearrangement links TRBV10-3 to TRBJ2-2; TRBD1 matches 9 bases. With 8 bases clipped from V and 6 bases from J, the junction kept 10 bases outside the gene matches. The CDR3 length is 15 residues. CDR1 is ENHRY, CDR2 SYGVKD, per germline. For the CDR3, the DNA is TGTGCCATCCGGACAGGGGATCGAAGGTCCGGGGAGCTGTTTTTT. It encodes CAIRTGDRRSGELFF.

V and J are TRBV5-6 and TRBJ2-1, with D maybe TRBD2 (5 bases). Trimming left V 0 bases short and J 8 bases short, with 15 bases between. There are 15 residues in the CDR3. The germline V gene encodes CDR1 SGHDT and CDR2 YYEEEE. In DNA, the CDR3 is TGTGCCAGCAGCTTGGCCACGTGGAGGTACGATGAGCAGTTCTTC. Protein: CASSLATWRYDEQFF.

This rearrangement joins TRBV11-3 to TRBJ2-2, with a possible D match to TRBD1 (6 bases). This CDR3 region has 14 residues. Trimming took off 4 bases at V and 4 bases at J, with 10 bases between the two ends. CDR1 and CDR2 (germline): SGHNT, YENEEA. In DNA, the CDR3 is TGTGCCAGCAGCTCCGGACAGTCCACCGGGGAGCTGTTTTTT. Its protein product is CASSSGQSTGELFF.

The chain combines TRBV2 with TRBJ1-2, with D unresolved. The CDR3 is 12 amino acids. Between the trimmed V and J ends, which lost 3 bases and 4 bases, there was a span of 6 bases. Germline V gene data show CDR1 as SNHLY and CDR2 as FYNNEI. CDR3 region: CASSDPLYGYTF. CDR3 DNA: TGTGCCAGCAGTGATCCCCTCTATGGCTACACCTTC.

A few counts support this clone. The V call is TRBV4-1, the J call TRBJ2-4; D remains unclear. The CDR3 extends over 13 amino acids. The germline gives CDR1 MGHRA, CDR2 YSYEKL. Trimming shortened V by 0 bases and J by 6 bases, and 6 bases separated the two germline ends. In DNA form, the CDR3 reads TGCGCCAGCAGCCAAGATTCCAGAAACATTCAGTACTTC. Its protein product is CASSQDSRNIQYF.

CDR3 loop: CASSSQGGGEQYF. The CDR3 region has the DNA TGCGCCAGCAGCTCTCAAGGAGGGGGCGAGCAGTACTTC. V and J are TRBV5-1 and TRBJ2-7; D tentatively reads TRBD1 or TRBD2 (6 bases each). This CDR3 contains 13 residues. The V end lost 3 bases, the J end lost 6 bases, and 13 bases lay between the germline ends. From germline, CDR1 is SGHRS and CDR2 YFSETQ.

The J gene is TRBJ1-2, the V gene TRBV18; 9 bases align to TRBD1. The germline CDR1 and CDR2 sequences are KGHSH and LQKENI. The CDR3 is 14 amino acids. J gave up 7 bases and V 4 bases, and 7 bases lay outside the gene matches. The CDR3 reads CASSLSRDRAGYTF. In DNA, the CDR3 is TGTGCCAGCTCACTATCACGGGACAGGGCTGGCTACACCTTC.

This clone has just one count. J is TRBJ1-4 and V is TRBV6-5; 8 positions agree with TRBD1. Unmatched junction bases numbered 8, after V lost 8 bases and J lost 6 bases. CDR3 size: 14 residues. Germline CDR1 MNHEY, CDR2 SVGAGI. For the CDR3, the DNA is TGTGCCAGCCAGCAGAGGACAGGGTATGAAAAACTGTTTTTT. Translating gives CASQQRTGYEKLFF.

The gene calls are TRBV5-1 and TRBJ2-2; 7 bases align to TRBD1. The CDR3 runs 15 residues. After removal of 1 base from V and 5 bases from J, the junction contained 5 bases not matched to a gene. Germline assignment: CDR1 SGHRS and CDR2 YFSETQ. CDR3 DNA: TGCGCCAGCAGCTTGACAGGGGACCCGACCGGGGAGCTGTTTTTT. Amino acids: CASSLTGDPTGELFF.

About this clone: Other nucleotide sequences in the sample specify the same CDR3. The chain joins TRBV5-1 to TRBJ2-1, with 7 bases aligning to TRBD2. Trimming cost V 0 bases and J 4 bases; bases outside gene matches: 4. CDR1 and CDR2 (germline): SGHRS, YFSETQ. This CDR3 contains 15 residues. The CDR3 is CASSLEGSGYNEQFF. CDR3 bases: TGCGCCAGCAGCTTGGAGGGTAGCGGGTACAATGAGCAGTTCTTC.

The V gene is TRBV19, the J gene TRBJ2-7, with TRBD2 as a possible D gene (6 bases). V lost 5 bases and J 3 bases, leaving 11 bases between the germline ends. This CDR3 has 13 amino acids. Germline loops: CDR1 LNHDA, CDR2 SQIVND (reference sequence). DNA of the CDR3: TGTGCCAGTAGTCCCCGGGACTTCTACGAGCAGTACTTC. Residues: CASSPRDFYEQYF.

The chain couples TRBV4-3 to TRBJ1-3; no firm D call. Trimming stripped 0 bases from V and 4 bases from J, with 19 bases between. The CDR3 loop spans 18 amino acids. CDR1 LGHNA and CDR2 YSLEER come from the germline V gene. The CDR3 loop reads CASSQDPIGGGSGNTIYF. CDR3 DNA: TGCGCCAGCAGCCAAGACCCGATCGGAGGTGGCTCCGGAAACACCATATATTTT.

The rearrangement joins TRBV7-2 to TRBJ2-2; perhaps D is TRBD1 or TRBD2 (5 bases each). Germline V gives CDR1 SGHTA, CDR2 FQGNSA. Between the trimmed V and J ends, which lost 5 bases and 7 bases, there was a span of 23 bases. There are 17 residues in the CDR3. The CDR3 DNA reads TGTGCCAGCAGCCGATCACGGGGCAGACGAGTAAGCGGGGAGCTGTTTTTT. Translation: CASSRSRGRRVSGELFF.

The J gene is TRBJ2-3, the V gene TRBV5-1, with 9 positions matching TRBD2. This CDR3 is 15 amino acids long. CDR1 SGHRS and CDR2 YFSETQ come from the germline V gene. Unmatched junction bases numbered 5, after V lost 5 bases and J lost 1 base. The chain's CDR3 is CASRVAGDRTDTQYF. The CDR3 region has the DNA TGCGCCAGCAGGGTAGCGGGAGACCGCACAGATACGCAGTATTTT.

The V and J genes are TRBV27 and TRBJ2-1; 9 bases fit TRBD2. After removal of 2 bases from V and 7 bases from J, the junction contained 12 bases not matched to a gene. The CDR3 extends over 17 amino acids. Germline lookup yields CDR1 MNHEY and CDR2 SMNVEV (reference sequence). The CDR3 is CASSLRPGLAQLNEQFF. CDR3 coding DNA: TGTGCCAGCAGTTTAAGACCGGGACTAGCTCAGTTGAATGAGCAGTTCTTC.

This chain connects TRBV28 to TRBJ2-7; D is uncertain. The CDR3 has 14 residues. V was pared by 1 base and J by 4 bases, with 11 bases between. Germline V gene sequence: CDR1 MDHEN, CDR2 SYDVKM. CDR3 residues: CASSLSEARYEQYF. CDR3 nucleotides: TGTGCCAGCAGTTTATCAGAGGCTCGGTACGAGCAGTACTTC.

This chain joins TRBV4-3 and TRBJ2-1; 13 bases align to TRBD2. In germline, CDR1 is LGHNA, CDR2 YSLEER. V shed 0 bases and J 4 bases; nucleotides not matched to a gene: 3. The CDR3 sequence is 17 residues long. For the CDR3, the DNA is TGCGCCAGCAGCCAAGAGGTACTAGCGGGAGGGTACAATGAGCAGTTCTTC. This codes for CASSQEVLAGGYNEQFF.

In the case of this clone: The sample carries other DNA sequences with the same CDR3. The chain has TRBV15 and TRBJ2-5; D uncertain. The length of the CDR3 is 14 residues. Per germline, CDR1 LNHNV and CDR2 YYDKDF (reference sequence). V shed 0 bases and J shed 1 base, with 6 bases lying between them. The DNA of the CDR3 is TGTGCCACCAGCAGAGATGGCAGCCAAGAGACCCAGTACTTC. Translation: CATSRDGSQETQYF.

The chain couples TRBV18 to TRBJ2-1; the match to TRBD2 covers 11 bases. The ends lost 4 bases at V and 0 bases at J; junction bases unmatched: 17. Germline lookup yields CDR1 KGHSH and CDR2 LQKENI. This CDR3 spans 21 amino acids. DNA of the CDR3: TGTGCCAGCTCACTCCTAGGGGTAGCGGGAGGGCCTGCGACCTCCTACAATGAGCAGTTCTTC. This gives the protein CASSLLGVAGGPATSYNEQFF.

V and J are TRBV10-3 and TRBJ2-5, with D perhaps TRBD2 (6 bases). This CDR3 has 19 amino acids. V dropped 0 bases and J dropped 2 bases, with 22 bases sitting between them. Germline V gene lookup returns CDR1 ENHRY and CDR2 SYGVKD. CDR3 in amino acids: CAISESILVSGEQQETQYF. The DNA for the CDR3 is TGTGCCATCAGTGAGTCGATACTGGTGTCGGGAGAACAGCAAGAGACCCAGTACTTC.

The J gene is TRBJ1-5, the V gene TRBV5-4, with D unresolved. The CDR3 spans 12 residues. Germline lookup yields CDR1 SGHNT and CDR2 YYREEE (reference sequence). V gave up 4 bases and J gave up 9 bases, with 11 bases separating them. CDR3 region: CASSPILGPQHF. The CDR3 DNA reads TGTGCCAGCAGCCCCATTCTCGGGCCCCAGCATTTT. Using reference TRBV5-4 and TRBJ1-5 for the parts outside the CDR3, the full variable domain is ETGVTQSPTHLIKTRGQQVTLRCSSQSGHNTVSWYQQALGQGPQFIFQYYREEENGRGNFPPRFSGLQFPNYSSELNVNALELDDSALYLCASSPILGPQHFGDGTRLSIL.

The CDR3 reads CASSLVAMRGQYNEQFF. For the CDR3, the DNA is TGCGCCAGCAGCTTGGTGGCGATGAGGGGGCAATACAATGAGCAGTTCTTC. The chain carries TRBV5-1 and TRBJ2-1; 7 nucleotides align to TRBD1. V shed 0 bases and J 4 bases; nucleotides not matched to a gene: 10. This CDR3 spans 17 amino acids. Germline CDR1 SGHRS, CDR2 YFSETQ.

The chain joins TRBV6-1 to TRBJ2-7; the D gene could be TRBD1 or TRBD2 (5 bases each). The CDR3 contains 16 residues. Trimming stripped 1 base from V and 2 bases from J, with 15 bases between. Germline CDR1 MNHNS, CDR2 SASEGT. The CDR3 region is CASSEVGGQGTYEQYF. CDR3 DNA: TGTGCCAGCAGTGAAGTTGGAGGTCAGGGTACCTACGAGCAGTACTTC.

This chain joins TRBV30 and TRBJ1-2; no firm D call. The germline gives CDR1 GTSNPN, CDR2 SVGIG (reference sequence). This CDR3 has 13 residues. V gave up 3 bases and J gave up 0 bases, with 8 bases separating them. CDR3 region: CAWRSYSNYGYTF. As DNA, the CDR3 is TGTGCCTGGAGGTCGTACTCTAACTATGGCTACACCTTC.

The chain employs TRBV7-2 and TRBJ2-1; 12 nucleotides line up with TRBD2. J was trimmed by 15 bases and V by 6 bases; bases with no gene match: 9. Per germline, CDR1 SGHTA and CDR2 FQGNSA. The CDR3 sequence is 13 residues long. In nucleotides, the CDR3 is TGTGCCAGCAGTCTCCTAGCGGGAGGGAGCGTGTTCTTC. Translation gives CASSLLAGGSVFF.